This T cell receptor (beta chain) was sequenced during a study of CD8+ T cells in alopecia areata. Study-wide results and limits: Sequencing of scalp tissue also captures the resident alphabeta T cells of normal skin. For lesional scalp, especially alopecia totalis/universalis, clonality was higher than in normal scalp.

To note about this clone: What it recognizes is unknown.

Following RNA extraction, reverse transcription yielded cDNA that acted as the sequencing template. Here immunoSEQ multiplex PCR was the method, and the copy in TCRdb shows in-frame clones only, minus some. The table includes roughly 20,000 clones, approximately 59% detected once. CD25+CD127- cells were sorted from CD4+ cells in roughly 5 patients. Alopecia areata patients provided lesional scalp punch biopsies and peripheral blood. The V gene lost 3 bases and the J gene lost 4 bases, with 15 bases spanning the gap. The CDR3 length is 15 residues. Germline lookup yields CDR1 MDHEN and CDR2 SYDVKM. Sequences were obtained from CD4+ Tregs sorted from blood. This clonotype was obtained from a human donor with alopecia areata. The chain carries TRBV28 and TRBJ2-5; D may match TRBD1 or TRBD2 (6 bases each). This chain's CDR3 is CASSFGGRGRETQYF. In DNA form, the CDR3 reads TGTGCCAGCAGTTTCGGGGGCAGGGGAAGAGAGACCCAGTACTTC.